This is a list of T cell receptor beta chains from one sample in a study of neurological immune-mediated disorders. TCRdb reprocessed the 5' RACE reads with MiXCR, giving one entry per CDR3 protein. The table lists 93,000 or so distinct CDR3 sequences, 11% of them singletons. Specimen: PBMCs. These receptors all stem from a female donor with HTLV-1-associated myelopathy (HAM/TSP). Each CDR3 is given with its conserved first and last residue. Each record gives: D gene, V gene, clone size, J gene, CDR3 DNA, CDR3 protein. The D gene is left open where the match is weak. Only some rows state a clone size, as once, few, many or a class for expanded clones.

NA,TRBV5-1,many,TRBJ2-7,TGCGCCAGCAGCTTGGAGGCCAGTTCCTACGAGCAGTACTTC,CASSLEASSYEQYF
NA,TRBV7-2,NA,TRBJ2-2,TGTGCCAGCAGCTTAGCACTGGCCGTCGGGGAGCTGTTTTTT,CASSLALAVGELFF
NA,TRBV6-1,many,TRBJ2-5,TGTGCCAGCAGTGAAAGGCCTAGCTGGGGAGGCGAGACCCAGTACTTC,CASSERPSWGGETQYF
NA,TRBV5-1,many,TRBJ2-2,TGCGCCAGCAGCCCCCAGAGCACCGGGGAGCTGTTTTTT,CASSPQSTGELFF
NA,TRBV28,many,TRBJ2-1,TGTGCCAGCAGTACTAGCAATGAGCAGTTCTTC,CASSTSNEQFF
TRBD2,TRBV20-1,few,TRBJ2-7,TGCAGTGCTAGCGGCAGGACTAGCGGGGCACCTGGCGAGCAGTACTTC,CSASGRTSGAPGEQYF
NA,TRBV6-5,few,TRBJ1-4,TGTGCCAGCACCAACTGGCTTGGGGAAAAACTGTTTTTT,CASTNWLGEKLFF
TRBD2,TRBV12-5,many,TRBJ2-7,TGTGCTAGTGCCAAAAAACCCAGCGGGATCACCTACGAGCAGTACTTC,CASAKKPSGITYEQYF
NA,TRBV5-6,many,TRBJ2-2,TGTGCCAGCAGCTTACCGGGGATGGACACCGGGGAGCTGTTTTTT,CASSLPGMDTGELFF
NA,TRBV20-1,many,TRBJ2-1,TGCAGTGCCACCGGGACGGGGAACAATGAGCAGTTCTTC,CSATGTGNNEQFF
NA,TRBV7-2,many,TRBJ2-3,TGTGCCAGCAGCTTGCTGACAGAAAAACAGGATACGCAGTATTTT,CASSLLTEKQDTQYF
NA,TRBV20-1,many,TRBJ1-1,TGCAGTGCCGCCGGATGGGGTACTGAAGCTTTCTTT,CSAAGWGTEAFF
TRBD2,TRBV10-3,many,TRBJ2-5,TGTGCCATCAGTGACCCCGGGACTAGCGGGGGGGAGACCCAGTACTTC,CAISDPGTSGGETQYF
NA,TRBV5-8,medium-sized,TRBJ1-1,TGTGCCAGCAGCTTGGGGGTGAACACTGAAGCTTTCTTT,CASSLGVNTEAFF
NA,TRBV5-1,many,TRBJ1-1,TGCGCCAGCAGGTGGGAAACAGAAGCTTTCTTT,CASRWETEAFF
TRBD2,TRBV18,NA,TRBJ2-7,TGTGCCAGCTCACCAGCGACTAGCGGGGGCCCCTACGAGCAGTACTTC,CASSPATSGGPYEQYF
TRBD1,TRBV27,many,TRBJ1-6,TGTGCCAGCAGCGAAGGACAGGGGAATTCACCCCTCCACTTT,CASSEGQGNSPLHF
TRBD1,TRBV5-1,NA,TRBJ1-5,TGCGCCAGCAGCTCGACAGGGCGATTGGGCAATCAGCCCCAGCATTTT,CASSSTGRLGNQPQHF
NA,TRBV6-5,many,TRBJ1-4,TGTGCCAGCAGTTTCCAGGGTTCAACTAATGAAAAACTGTTTTTT,CASSFQGSTNEKLFF
NA,TRBV20-1,many,TRBJ2-7,TGCAGTGCGAAGAGGCAACAGTGGACCTACGAGCAGTACTTC,CSAKRQQWTYEQYF
NA,TRBV20-1,many,TRBJ2-1,TGCAGTGCTAGGAAGACAGAAGGTCCCTACAATGAGCAGTTCTTC,CSARKTEGPYNEQFF
NA,TRBV2,many,TRBJ1-2,TGTGCCAGCTCGGGGGGCGTCGGCTATGGCTACACCTTC,CASSGGVGYGYTF
NA,TRBV14,NA,TRBJ2-5,TGTGCCAGCAGCCCTGGGAACGCGGTGTCAGAGACCCAGTACTTC,CASSPGNAVSETQYF
NA,TRBV7-8,NA,TRBJ2-6,TGTGCCAGCAGCTCCAGTGACTCTGGGGCCAACGTCCTGACTTTC,CASSSSDSGANVLTF
TRBD1,TRBV4-1,NA,TRBJ2-7,TGCGCCAGCAGCTATCGGACAGGGGGGACGGGGGTCTACGAGCAGTACTTC,CASSYRTGGTGVYEQYF
TRBD1,TRBV12-3/TRBV12-4,many,TRBJ1-1,TGTGCCAGCAGTAATAGACAGGGGAGGTTCACTGAAGCTTTCTTT,CASSNRQGRFTEAFF
NA,TRBV6-6,many,TRBJ2-1,TGTGCCAGCAGTTTAACCTTCAAGCAGTTCTTC,CASSLTFKQFF
TRBD1,TRBV7-9,many,TRBJ2-1,TGTGCCAGCAGCCCGAAAGGGGGACAGCCCTACAATGAGCAGTTCTTC,CASSPKGGQPYNEQFF
TRBD2,TRBV7-9,NA,TRBJ2-5,TGTGCCAGCAGCTTGAGACTAGCGGGGGGTAGACAAGAGACCCAGTACTTC,CASSLRLAGGRQETQYF
NA,TRBV12-3/TRBV12-4,NA,TRBJ2-7,TGTGCCAGCAGTTTACCAGGGAGAGCTGGGGTGGAGTACTTC,CASSLPGRAGVEYF
NA,TRBV12-3/TRBV12-4,many,TRBJ1-1,TGTGCCAGCAGTCCCTGGACCGCGAACACTGAAGCTTTCTTT,CASSPWTANTEAFF
NA,TRBV12-3/TRBV12-4,many,TRBJ2-6,TGTGCCAGCAGGGGGAGCTCTGGGGCCAACGTCCTGACTTTC,CASRGSSGANVLTF
NA,TRBV20-1,many,TRBJ2-1,TGCAGTGCCTCGGTGGGATCCGGATTATCCAATGAGCAGTTCTTC,CSASVGSGLSNEQFF
NA,TRBV5-1,many,TRBJ1-5,TGCGCCAGCAGCTTGGAACCCAATCAGCCCCAGCATTTT,CASSLEPNQPQHF
NA,TRBV5-1,many,TRBJ2-3,TGCGCCAGCACCCGGGACTTTGTCGAAGCTGGCACAGATACGCAGTATTTT,CASTRDFVEAGTDTQYF
TRBD1,TRBV5-1,many,TRBJ2-3,TGCGCCAGCAGCCGGGGTTTTTGGCAGGGGGCAGACGATACGCAGTATTTT,CASSRGFWQGADDTQYF
NA,TRBV7-9,many,TRBJ2-3,TGTGCCAGCAGCTTACCCGTTCATCGGACGCTTCTGGCAGATACGCAGTATTTT,CASSLPVHRTLLADTQYF
NA,TRBV4-1,many,TRBJ2-7,TGCGCCAGCAGCCAACGAACAGGGAACTACGAGCAGTACTTC,CASSQRTGNYEQYF